This TCR beta chain was recorded in a study of early stage breast cancer tumors. Study-wide background: About 70% of the 16 invasive tumors were ER+, PR+ and HER2-. Samples were sequenced at approximately 9.5-fold average coverage. General study findings and limits: Unsorted bulk genomic DNA sequencing lacked pairing and functional marker data.

Using immunoSEQ multiplex PCR, the repertoire was profiled, and TCRdb retains in-frame clones only, with some absent. The table includes 60,000 to 80,000 clones, around four fifths detected once. Concerning this clone: Its antigen is still unknown.

The CDR3 sequence is 12 residues long. Trimming stripped 8 bases from V and 5 bases from J, with 12 bases between. Per germline, CDR1 SEHNR and CDR2 FQNEAQ (reference sequence). The chain has TRBV7-9 and TRBJ1-2; D is unresolved. The sample consisted of blood. The source is a person in their sixties with breast cancer. CDR3 in amino acids: CASGQALYGYTF. The DNA of the CDR3 is TGTGCCAGCGGGCAGGCCTTATATGGCTACACCTTC.